This is a list of T cell receptor beta chains from one sample in a study of long-term antiretroviral therapy in people with HIV. Clones were sequenced by immunoSEQ multiplex PCR, and TCRdb holds only the in-frame ones, with some missing. This sample has more than 20,000 clones; over 70% occur once, and the top ten carry over 4.5%. This specimen consisted of unsorted PBMCs, obtained 3 years after starting antiretroviral therapy. The receptors here all came from a man in his late teens or twenties with HIV. CDR3s include the opening cysteine and the closing phenylalanine or tryptophan. Each record gives: D gene, clone size, J gene, V gene, CDR3 protein, CDR3 DNA. The D gene is left open where the match is weak. The size entry is marked missing in some rows and otherwise reads once, few, many or a size class.

D: TRBD1; size: NA; J: TRBJ1-3; V: TRBV13; CDR3: CASSSNRGTAGNTIYF; DNA: TGTGCCAGCAGCTCCAATAGGGGGACAGCTGGAAACACCATATATTTT
D: TRBD2; size: NA; J: TRBJ2-3; V: TRBV25-1; CDR3: CASRGTSGDTQYF; DNA: TGTGCCAGCAGGGGGACTAGCGGAGATACGCAGTATTTT
D: NA; size: NA; J: TRBJ1-6; V: TRBV28; CDR3: CASQIPAGSGSPLHF; DNA: TGTGCCAGCCAAATCCCGGCGGGGTCAGGATCACCCCTCCACTTT
D: NA; size: NA; J: TRBJ2-1; V: TRBV28; CDR3: CASSFIGTYNEQFF; DNA: TGTGCCAGCAGTTTCATAGGGACCTACAATGAGCAGTTCTTC
D: TRBD1; size: NA; J: TRBJ2-2; V: TRBV18; CDR3: CASSSLPGQGKSGELFF; DNA: TGTGCCAGCTCATCACTACCTGGACAGGGTAAATCCGGGGAGCTGTTTTTT
D: NA; size: NA; J: TRBJ1-6; V: TRBV19; CDR3: CASSIGAGSPLHF; DNA: TGTGCCAGTAGTATCGGGGCAGGTTCACCCCTCCACTTT
D: NA; size: NA; J: TRBJ1-2; V: TRBV5-6; CDR3: CASSSPTGTRDGYTF; DNA: TGTGCCAGCAGCTCCCCAACAGGGACCAGAGATGGCTACACCTTC
D: NA; size: once; J: TRBJ2-7; V: TRBV20-1; CDR3: CSAGYEQYF; DNA: TGCAGTGCTGGATACGAGCAGTACTTC
D: NA; size: NA; J: TRBJ1-2; V: TRBV27; CDR3: CASKAYLEGGDYGYTF; DNA: TGTGCCAGCAAGGCATATTTGGAGGGAGGCGACTATGGCTACACCTTC
D: NA; size: NA; J: TRBJ2-3; V: TRBV5-4; CDR3: CASSFLGGARSNTQYF; DNA: TGTGCCAGCAGCTTTCTTGGGGGGGCCCGGTCAAATACGCAGTATTTT
D: NA; size: NA; J: TRBJ1-4; V: TRBV28; CDR3: CASSFGATNEKLFF; DNA: TGTGCCAGCAGTTTCGGAGCAACTAATGAAAAACTGTTTTTT
D: NA; size: once; J: TRBJ2-3; V: TRBV5-1; CDR3: CASSTQDPSTDTQYF; DNA: TGCGCCAGCAGCACGCAGGATCCGAGCACAGATACGCAGTATTTT
D: NA; size: NA; J: TRBJ1-2; V: TRBV19; CDR3: CASSMDSYGYTF; DNA: TGTGCCAGTAGTATGGACAGCTATGGCTACACCTTC
D: NA; size: NA; J: TRBJ2-7; V: TRBV4-2; CDR3: CASSQEPTGRGLDEQYF; DNA: TGTGCCAGCAGCCAAGAGCCTACCGGAAGGGGTTTAGACGAGCAGTACTTC
D: NA; size: NA; J: TRBJ1-2; V: TRBV2; CDR3: CASSEGNYGYTF; DNA: TGTGCCAGCAGTGAGGGAAACTATGGCTACACCTTC
D: TRBD1; size: NA; J: TRBJ2-2; V: TRBV28; CDR3: CATRTGEAGELFF; DNA: TGTGCCACCAGGACAGGGGAAGCCGGGGAGCTGTTTTTT
D: NA; size: NA; J: TRBJ1-6; V: TRBV4-1; CDR3: CASSQSPPNSPLHF; DNA: TGCGCCAGCAGCCAATCACCCCCAAATTCACCCCTCCACTTT